This T cell receptor beta chain was captured in a study of blood T cell repertoires in COVID-19. As originally analysed: Using reference gene primer amplification, nucleated cell counts were estimated. Some clones are missing from TCRdb's copy, which holds only in-frame ones; the method was immunoSEQ multiplex PCR. V and J calls and clone size come straight from that table; D and trimming were deduced from the DNA. This table has a few hundred thousand clones, about 80% appearing once. Participants spanned ages about 18 to 90 years and resided in 20 to 25 US areas. Grouping used clinical history reported by participants in a survey and questionnaire. The CDR3 has 15 amino acids. Per germline, CDR1 SGHVS and CDR2 FQNEAQ. Deletions cut 0 bases from V and 6 bases from J, with 12 bases between.

This receptor was obtained from a man in his fifties who had recovered from COVID-19. The specimen was PBMCs or T cells enriched from blood (not recorded which). The chain combines TRBV7-8 with TRBJ1-5, with no clear D. The CDR3 reads CASSLAGGLGQPQHF. CDR3 in DNA: TGTGCCAGCAGCTTAGCGGGAGGGCTTGGTCAGCCCCAGCATTTT.